This T cell receptor (beta chain) was observed in a study of blood T cell repertoires in COVID-19. Assignments of participants to cohorts depended upon their own reported clinical history. The V gene's germline CDR1 is LNHDA and CDR2 SQIVND (reference sequence). Trimming took 10 bases from V and 3 from J, leaving 12 bases between them. CDR3 length equals 12 residues. Original processing methods: Scientists estimated how many nucleated cells there were by amplifying reference gene primers. The table came from immunoSEQ multiplex PCR; TCRdb's copy has only in-frame clones and leaves some out. The V and J calls and clone size were taken over from that table, and D and trimming were inferred from the DNA. The sample lists some 170,000 clones, about 90% seen once, with 1% to 1.5% in the top ten.

This chain links TRBV19 with TRBJ1-1; maybe TRBD1 (5 bases). The TCR sequence derives from a human donor with acute COVID-19. The donor label of this sample is uncertain. What was sequenced was PBMCs or T cells enriched from blood (not recorded which). In nucleotides, the CDR3 is TGTGCCACTAGGGGCGGGGACACTGAAGCTTTCTTT. It specifies CATRGGDTEAFF.